This TCR beta chain was captured in a study of vaccination effects on CD4 cells after COVID-19. The wider study: Vaccination of participants consisted of two doses of either the BNT162b2 or mRNA-1273 vaccine.

General observations from the study: Healthy vaccinees showed cross-reactivity with common cold coronaviruses in only 1 of 255 vaccine-induced clones. Few convalescent patients, and no early post-infection timepoints, were available to the study. The study found marked clonal contraction of infection- and vaccine-induced clones late after vaccination.

Expansion with viral peptide pools was applied to antigen-specific CD4+ T cells by the ViraFEST assay prior to sequencing. Culturing for nine to ten days preceded CD4+ T cell isolation. People in the vaccine group had not been infected with SARS-CoV-2 before, and their nucleocapsid antibodies were negative. Clones were read by immunoSEQ multiplex PCR, and TCRdb kept only the in-frame ones, dropping some. The sample yields 67,000 or so clones, approximately 70% seen once. This clone was picked up a small number of times. The antigen is unknown. CDR1 is MNHNY and CDR2 is SVGAGI in the germline V gene (reference sequence). The CDR3 is 15 amino acids. With 2 bases clipped from V and 3 bases from J, the junction kept 5 bases outside the gene matches.

The V gene is TRBV6-6, the J gene TRBJ2-7; 9 bases align to TRBD1. The material sequenced was CD4+ T cells from PBMCs cultured with HCoV-OC43 spike peptides, taken before COVID-19 vaccination. As for subset: HCoV-OC43 spike overlapping peptide pool stimulation. This clonotype was obtained from a human donor who received a COVID-19 vaccine. The CDR3 bases are TGTGCCAGCAGTTACGGGACAGGGAACGACTACGAGCAGTACGTC. This gives the protein CASSYGTGNDYEQYV.